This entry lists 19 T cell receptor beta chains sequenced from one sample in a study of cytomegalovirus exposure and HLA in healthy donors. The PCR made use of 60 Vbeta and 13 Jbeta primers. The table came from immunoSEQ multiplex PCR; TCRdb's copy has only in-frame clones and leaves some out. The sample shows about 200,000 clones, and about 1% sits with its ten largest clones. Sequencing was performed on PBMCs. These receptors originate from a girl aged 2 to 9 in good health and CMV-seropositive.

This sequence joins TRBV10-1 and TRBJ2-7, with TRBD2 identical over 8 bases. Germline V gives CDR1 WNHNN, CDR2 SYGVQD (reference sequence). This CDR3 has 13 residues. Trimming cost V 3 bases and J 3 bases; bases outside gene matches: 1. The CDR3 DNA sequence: TGCGCCAGCAGTGAAGGGACTAGCTACGAGCAGTACTTC. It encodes CASSEGTSYEQYF.

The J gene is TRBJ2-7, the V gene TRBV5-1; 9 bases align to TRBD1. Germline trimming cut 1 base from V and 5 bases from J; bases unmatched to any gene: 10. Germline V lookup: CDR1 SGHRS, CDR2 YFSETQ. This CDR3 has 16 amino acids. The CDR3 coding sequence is TGCGCCAGCAGCTTGTGGGGACAGGGCAGCACGAACGAGCAGTACTTC. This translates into CASSLWGQGSTNEQYF.

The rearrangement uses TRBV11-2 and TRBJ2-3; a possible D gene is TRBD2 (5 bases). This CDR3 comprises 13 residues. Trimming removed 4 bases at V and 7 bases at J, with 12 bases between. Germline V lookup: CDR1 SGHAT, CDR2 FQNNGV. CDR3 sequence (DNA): TGTGCCAGCAGCTCCTACGGGGAGAATACGCAGTATTTT. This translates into CASSSYGENTQYF.

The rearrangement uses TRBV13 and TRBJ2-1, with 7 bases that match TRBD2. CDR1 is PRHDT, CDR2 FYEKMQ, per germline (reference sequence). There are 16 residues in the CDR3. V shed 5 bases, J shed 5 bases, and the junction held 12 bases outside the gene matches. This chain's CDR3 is CASSTGPGTTHNEQFF. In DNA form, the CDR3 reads TGTGCCAGCAGCACAGGACCCGGGACTACTCACAATGAGCAGTTCTTC.

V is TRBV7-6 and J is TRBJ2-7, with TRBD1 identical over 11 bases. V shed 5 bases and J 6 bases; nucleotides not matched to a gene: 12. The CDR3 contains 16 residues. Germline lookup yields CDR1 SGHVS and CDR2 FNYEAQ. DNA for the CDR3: TGTGCCAGCAGCCTATCCTCCGGGACAGGGGGTGGCGAGCAGTACTTC. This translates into CASSLSSGTGGGEQYF.

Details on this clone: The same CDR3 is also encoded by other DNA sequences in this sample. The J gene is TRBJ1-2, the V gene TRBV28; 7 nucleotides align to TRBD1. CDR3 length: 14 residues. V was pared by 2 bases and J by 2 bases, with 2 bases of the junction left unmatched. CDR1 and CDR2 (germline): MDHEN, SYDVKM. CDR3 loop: CASSLGTANYGYTF. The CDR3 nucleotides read TGTGCCAGCAGTTTAGGGACAGCAAACTATGGCTACACCTTC.

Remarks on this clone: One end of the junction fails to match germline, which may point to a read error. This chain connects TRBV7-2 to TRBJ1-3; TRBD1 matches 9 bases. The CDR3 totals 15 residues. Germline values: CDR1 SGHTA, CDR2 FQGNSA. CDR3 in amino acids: CAGSADRGSGNTIYF. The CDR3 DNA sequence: TGTGCCGGCAGCGCAGACAGGGGGAGTGGAAACACCATATATTTT.

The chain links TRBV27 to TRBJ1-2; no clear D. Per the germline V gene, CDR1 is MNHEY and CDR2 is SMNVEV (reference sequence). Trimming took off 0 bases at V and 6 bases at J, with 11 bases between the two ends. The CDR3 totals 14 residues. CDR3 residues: CASSLSAQLHGYTF. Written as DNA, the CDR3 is TGTGCCAGCAGTTTATCGGCCCAGTTGCATGGCTACACCTTC.

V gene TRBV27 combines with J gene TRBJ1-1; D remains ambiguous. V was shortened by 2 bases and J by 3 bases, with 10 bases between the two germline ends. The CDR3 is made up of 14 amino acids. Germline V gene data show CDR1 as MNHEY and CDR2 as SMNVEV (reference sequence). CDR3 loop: CASSLRAGYTEAFF. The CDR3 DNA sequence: TGTGCCAGCAGTTTACGGGCGGGGTACACTGAAGCTTTCTTT.

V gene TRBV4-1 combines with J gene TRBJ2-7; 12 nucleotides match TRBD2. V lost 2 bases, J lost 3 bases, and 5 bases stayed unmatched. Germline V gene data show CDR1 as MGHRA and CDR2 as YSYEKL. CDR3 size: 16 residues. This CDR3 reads CASSQRLAGVGYEQYF. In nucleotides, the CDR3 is TGCGCCAGCAGCCAAAGACTAGCGGGAGTTGGCTACGAGCAGTACTTC.

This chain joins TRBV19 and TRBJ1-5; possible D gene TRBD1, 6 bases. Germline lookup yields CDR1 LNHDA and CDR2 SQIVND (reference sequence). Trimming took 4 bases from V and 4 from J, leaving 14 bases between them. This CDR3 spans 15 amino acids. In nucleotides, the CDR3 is TGTGCCAGTAGTAGACTCAGGGGTTCAAATCAGCCCCAGCATTTT. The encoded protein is CASSRLRGSNQPQHF.

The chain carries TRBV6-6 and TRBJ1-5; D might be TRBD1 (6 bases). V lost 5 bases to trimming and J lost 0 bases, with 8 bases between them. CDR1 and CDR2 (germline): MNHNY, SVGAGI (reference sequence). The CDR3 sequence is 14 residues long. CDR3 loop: CASSDRYSNQPQHF. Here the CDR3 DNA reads TGTGCCAGCAGTGACAGGTATAGCAATCAGCCCCAGCATTTT.

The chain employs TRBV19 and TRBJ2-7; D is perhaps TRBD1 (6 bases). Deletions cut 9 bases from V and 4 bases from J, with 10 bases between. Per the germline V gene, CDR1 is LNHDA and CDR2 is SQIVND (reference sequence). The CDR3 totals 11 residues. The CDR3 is CASQQGYEQYF. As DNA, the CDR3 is TGTGCCAGCCAACAGGGATACGAGCAGTACTTC. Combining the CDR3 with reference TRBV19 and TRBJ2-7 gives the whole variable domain DGGITQSPKYLFRKEGQNVTLSCEQNLNHDAMYWYRQDPGQGLRLIYYSQIVNDFQKGDIAEGYSVSREKKESFPLTVTSAQKNPTAFYLCASQQGYEQYFGPGTRLTVT.

Here the CDR3 reads CASSTLGQGGVKTEAFF. CDR3 DNA sequence: TGTGCCAGCAGTACCCTCGGACAGGGCGGAGTAAAAACTGAAGCTTTCTTT. This rearrangement joins TRBV28 to TRBJ1-1, with 8 bases identical to TRBD1. The V and J ends lost 5 bases and 5 bases, in that order; junction bases with no gene match: 16. This CDR3 has 17 residues. Germline CDR1 MDHEN, CDR2 SYDVKM.

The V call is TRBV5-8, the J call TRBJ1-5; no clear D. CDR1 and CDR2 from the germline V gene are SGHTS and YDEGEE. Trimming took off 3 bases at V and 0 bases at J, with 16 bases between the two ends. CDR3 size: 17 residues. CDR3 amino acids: CASSSAGDSISNQPQHF. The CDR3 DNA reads TGTGCCAGCAGCTCTGCCGGGGATTCTATTAGCAATCAGCCCCAGCATTTT.

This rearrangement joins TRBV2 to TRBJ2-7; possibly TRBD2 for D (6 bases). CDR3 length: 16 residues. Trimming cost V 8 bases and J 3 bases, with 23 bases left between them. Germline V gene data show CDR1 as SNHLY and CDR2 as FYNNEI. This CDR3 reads CASSRPHGGGSYEQYF. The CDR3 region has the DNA TGTGCCAGCTCGAGACCCCATGGCGGAGGGAGCTACGAGCAGTACTTC.

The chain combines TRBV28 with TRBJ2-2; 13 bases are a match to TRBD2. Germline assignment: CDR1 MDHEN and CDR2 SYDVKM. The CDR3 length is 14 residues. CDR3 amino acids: CATRLAGGTGELFF. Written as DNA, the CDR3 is TGTGCAACGCGACTAGCGGGAGGCACCGGGGAGCTGTTTTTT.

DNA for the CDR3: TGTGCCAGCAAAAAGGGAGGGGAGACGGAGACCCAGTACTTC. It is translated as CASKKGGETETQYF. The chain combines TRBV5-4 with TRBJ2-5; 7 positions agree with TRBD2. Germline CDR1 is SGHNT and CDR2 is YYREEE (reference sequence). This CDR3 spans 14 amino acids. The V gene end was trimmed by 6 bases and the J gene end by 5 bases; junction bases not matched to a gene: 10.

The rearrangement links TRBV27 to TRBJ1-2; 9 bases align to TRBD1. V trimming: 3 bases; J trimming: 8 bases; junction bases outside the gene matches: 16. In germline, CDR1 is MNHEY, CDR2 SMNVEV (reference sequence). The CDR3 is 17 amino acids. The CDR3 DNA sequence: TGTGCCAGCAGTTTCGTTGGGGATGGGACAGGGATAAGGGGCTACACCTTC. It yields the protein CASSFVGDGTGIRGYTF.